The rows below give T cell receptor beta chains drawn from one sample of a study of blood T cell repertoires in COVID-19. TCRdb's table, derived via immunoSEQ multiplex PCR, lists solely in-frame clones and lacks some. The repertoire holds more than 300,000 clones, approximately 89% seen once, with approximately 1.8% in the top ten. Source material: peripheral blood. The receptors stem from a young woman with COVID-19, enrolled during active disease. Both conserved end residues are part of each CDR3. Each record gives: clone size, J gene, V gene, D gene, CDR3 DNA, CDR3 protein. D genes are given only for firm matches. The listing skips clone size in some rows; elsewhere it reads once, few, many or a size class.

.,TRBJ2-7,TRBV9,TRBD1,TGTGCCAGCAGCGCCCACGCTGCGGGACAGGGGGAGCAGTACTTC,CASSAHAAGQGEQYF
few,TRBJ1-2,TRBV12-3/TRBV12-4,.,TGTGCCAGCAGTCCAGGATTAAAATATGGCTACACCTTC,CASSPGLKYGYTF
.,TRBJ2-7,TRBV5-1,TRBD2,TGCGCCAGCAGCTTGGTAGCGGCGGGGGGATCCTACGAGCAGTACTTC,CASSLVAAGGSYEQYF
.,TRBJ2-7,TRBV12-5,.,TGTGCTAGTGGCCGGGACACTTCCTACGAGCAGTACTTC,CASGRDTSYEQYF
.,TRBJ2-1,TRBV19,.,TGTGCCAGTAGTTTCAGACAGACACGCAATGAGCAGTTCTTC,CASSFRQTRNEQFF
.,TRBJ2-7,TRBV3-1/TRBV3-2,TRBD1,TGTGCCAGCAGCCTGGGGGTCCAGGGGGCCGACTACGAGCAGTACTTC,CASSLGVQGADYEQYF
.,TRBJ1-2,TRBV4-1,TRBD1,TGCGCCAGCAGCCAAGGGCCGGGACAGGGCTCTCTCTTCGACTATGGCTACACCTTC,CASSQGPGQGSLFDYGYTF
.,TRBJ2-1,TRBV7-6,TRBD2,TGTGCCAGCAGCTCAGAGGGACTAGCGTCATACAATGAGCAGTTCTTC,CASSSEGLASYNEQFF
.,TRBJ1-2,TRBV3-1/TRBV3-2,.,TGTGCCAGCAGCCCTCAGGGTTCCTATGGCTACACCTTC,CASSPQGSYGYTF
.,TRBJ2-1,TRBV7-2,.,TGTGCCAGCAGCTCCCGAGGGTTCTCGAGCTACAATGAGCAGTTCTTC,CASSSRGFSSYNEQFF
.,TRBJ2-1,TRBV7-7,TRBD1,TGTGCTAGCAGCCCGGACAGGGGGTCCTACAATGAGCAGTTCTTC,CASSPDRGSYNEQFF
.,TRBJ2-5,TRBV21-1,.,TGTGCCAGCAGCATGACAGGGGGCCGGGAGACCCAGTACTTC,CASSMTGGRETQYF
once,TRBJ2-1,TRBV11-3,.,TGTGCCAGCAGCTTCCGGGGGGCTCAGAATGAGCAGTTCTTC,CASSFRGAQNEQFF
.,TRBJ1-2,TRBV18,TRBD1,TGTGCCAGCTCACCAGGACAGGGCTTCCGATATGGCTACACCTTC,CASSPGQGFRYGYTF
.,TRBJ2-3,TRBV7-3,.,TGTGCCAGCAGCTTGGACAGTGACTCTAGCACAGATACGCAGTATTTT,CASSLDSDSSTDTQYF
.,TRBJ1-2,TRBV2,.,TGTGCCAGCAGTGAACAGTCCTATGGCTACACCTTC,CASSEQSYGYTF
.,TRBJ1-6,TRBV7-2,.,TGTGCCAGCGGTAGAATTAATTCACCCCTCCACTTT,CASGRINSPLHF
.,TRBJ2-5,TRBV23-1,TRBD2,TGCGCCAGCAGTCAAAGAAAGCGGGGCGAGACCCAGTACTTC,CASSQRKRGETQYF
.,TRBJ1-4,TRBV19,.,TGTGCCTCCTCCGGGATTGGAGCTAATGAAAAACTGTTTTTT,CASSGIGANEKLFF
.,TRBJ1-1,TRBV5-4,.,TGTGCCAGCAGCTTTGATCCACAGGCGAACACTGAAGCTTTCTTT,CASSFDPQANTEAFF
.,TRBJ1-3,TRBV4-1,.,TGCGCCAGCAGCCACACTTATAGCTCTGGAAACACCATATATTTT,CASSHTYSSGNTIYF
.,TRBJ2-5,TRBV6-1,.,TGTGCCAGCAGTGAATTGGCAGGGTTGGAGACCCAGTACTTC,CASSELAGLETQYF
.,TRBJ1-2,TRBV6-6,.,TGTGCCAGCACCCCCGGGGGGCTCAATGGCTACACCTTC,CASTPGGLNGYTF
.,TRBJ2-3,TRBV18,.,TGTGCCAGCCCCCGTCCCGGGGTAGGGACAGATACGCAGTATTTT,CASPRPGVGTDTQYF
.,TRBJ2-5,TRBV18,TRBD2,TGTGCCAGCTCACCACCGGGACTAGCGGAGACCCAGTACTTC,CASSPPGLAETQYF
.,TRBJ1-1,TRBV7-2,.,TGTGCCAGCAGCTGGGGGCCTCAGAACACTGAAGCTTTCTTT,CASSWGPQNTEAFF
few,TRBJ1-2,TRBV30,.,TGTGCCTGGAGTCAGCGCTCGGGGGGTAACTATGGCTACACCTTC,CAWSQRSGGNYGYTF
.,TRBJ2-7,TRBV5-5,TRBD1,TGTGCCAGCAGCTCGACAGGGTTGGGCTACGAGCAGTACTTC,CASSSTGLGYEQYF
.,TRBJ2-5,TRBV7-9,.,TGTGCCAGCAGCAAAGGACAGCAAGAGACCCAGTACTTC,CASSKGQQETQYF
.,TRBJ1-2,TRBV2,.,TGTGCCAGCACAGTGATTTATGGCTACACCTTC,CASTVIYGYTF
.,TRBJ1-2,TRBV12-3/TRBV12-4,.,TGTGCCAGCAGTCTGGAGACTAACTATGGCTACACCTTC,CASSLETNYGYTF
.,TRBJ2-3,TRBV7-9,.,TGTGCCAGCAGCCCCGGCCGGACAGCTAGCACAGATACGCAGTATTTT,CASSPGRTASTDTQYF
.,TRBJ2-1,TRBV13,.,TGTGCCAGCAGCTTAGGTACTGGGGGGAATGAGCAGTTCTTC,CASSLGTGGNEQFF
once,TRBJ2-3,TRBV6-2/TRBV6-3,TRBD2,TGTGCCAGCAGTTCCAGACTAGCGGGGTGGAACACAGATACGCAGTATTTT,CASSSRLAGWNTDTQYF
once,TRBJ2-2,TRBV7-9,.,TGTGCCAGCACACTGGACCGGACAGAGAACACCGGGGAGCTGTTTTTT,CASTLDRTENTGELFF
once,TRBJ2-1,TRBV10-3,TRBD2,TGTGCCAGACCGACCGGGGGGGCCCACGAGCAGTTCTTC,CARPTGGAHEQFF
once,TRBJ1-1,TRBV3-1/TRBV3-2,.,TGTGCCAGCAGCCAAGAGCCGGGTATTTACACTGAAGCTTTCTTT,CASSQEPGIYTEAFF
.,TRBJ1-1,TRBV6-5,.,TGTGCCAGCAGTTACTCGGTGCAGATGAACACTGAAGCTTTCTTT,CASSYSVQMNTEAFF